Below, 25 T cell receptor beta chains from the same sample are listed, as sequenced in a study of T cells in Graves' hyperthyroidism and ophthalmopathy. RNA transcripts were the template for amplifying TCR beta CDR3 regions. First-round RT-PCR with HTBI primers amplified the TCR CDR3 region. TCRdb independently ran MiXCR on the multiplex PCR reads; one entry per CDR3 protein. The sample records approximately 400,000 distinct CDR3 sequences, just under 15% being singletons. Sequencing was performed on blood. These receptors all come from a woman in her twenties or thirties with Graves' hyperthyroidism.

In this sample, this clonotype turned up many times. The chain links TRBV20-1 to TRBJ1-6; D ambiguous. This CDR3 has 14 amino acids. Germline V gives CDR1 DFQATT, CDR2 SNEGSKA (reference sequence). V was clipped by 3 bases and J by 9 bases, with 15 bases between them. CDR3 residues: CSARKRYNGSPLHF. In DNA, the CDR3 is TGCAGTGCTAGGAAACGGTACAACGGTTCACCCCTCCACTTT.

This clonotype came up many times. The chain carries TRBV15 and TRBJ2-2; maybe TRBD2 (6 bases). Germline V gene lookup returns CDR1 LNHNV and CDR2 YYDKDF (reference sequence). The CDR3 consists of 15 residues. Trimming took 1 base from V and 7 from J, leaving 13 bases between them. CDR3 residues: CATSRVGGFGGELFF. DNA for the CDR3: TGTGCCACCAGCAGAGTCGGAGGGTTTGGCGGGGAGCTGTTTTTT. Complete variable domain (other parts from reference TRBV15 and TRBJ2-2): DAMVIQNPRYQVTQFGKPVTLSCSQTLNHNVMYWYQQKSSQAPKLLFHYYDKDFNNEADTPDNFQSRRPNTSFCFLDIRSPGLGDTAMYLCATSRVGGFGGELFFGEGSRLTVL.

This clonotype showed up many times. This chain connects TRBV29-1 to TRBJ1-1; D gene ambiguous. The CDR3 sequence is 13 residues long. With 2 bases removed from V and 2 bases from J, the gap between germline ends came to 9 bases. Germline V gene sequence: CDR1 SQVTM, CDR2 ANQGSEA. CDR3 coding DNA: TGCAGCGTTGAACGAGGGTCTAACACTGAAGCTTTCTTT. Translating it yields CSVERGSNTEAFF. Looking up the rest from reference TRBV29-1 and TRBJ1-1 gives the full variable domain: SAVISQKPSRDICQRGTSLTIQCQVDSQVTMMFWYRQQPGQSLTLIATANQGSEATYESGFVIDKFPISRPNLTFSTLTVSNMSPEDSSIYLCSVERGSNTEAFFGQGTRLTVV.

J is TRBJ2-2 and V is TRBV2, with 8 bases matching TRBD1. The DNA end favors TRBJ1-1, so the J call may be wrong. This CDR3 spans 14 amino acids. CDR1 and CDR2 (germline): SNHLY, FYNNEI. Here the CDR3 DNA reads TGTGCCAGCAGGACAGGGGTAAGTGGAAGTGGAGCTTTCTTT. It encodes CASRTGVSGSGAFF.

This clonotype was observed a few times. Without the conserved terminal phenylalanine or tryptophan, this CDR3 likely stems from a read error. The rearrangement uses TRBV12-5 and TRBJ2-7, with 14 nucleotides matching TRBD2. With V trimmed by 2 bases and J by 1 base, 22 bases remained unmatched. Per the germline V gene, CDR1 is LGHNT and CDR2 is FRNRAP. This CDR3 comprises 23 residues. CDR3 DNA: TGTGCTAGTGGTTTGACAGTGACAGACCCGGGACTAGCGGGAGTCATCCCTTCCTACGAGCAGTACCTC. It encodes CASGLTVTDPGLAGVIPSYEQYL.

The chain links TRBV6-1 to TRBJ2-7; TRBD2 aligns across 7 bases. After removal of 3 bases from V and 3 bases from J, the junction contained 8 bases not matched to a gene. The length of the CDR3 is 15 residues. Germline V gives CDR1 MNHNS, CDR2 SASEGT. CDR3 nucleotide sequence: TGTGCCAGCAGTGAGGAGCGGGATTACCACTACGAGCAGTACTTC. Translated: CASSEERDYHYEQYF.

The chain has TRBV7-9 and TRBJ1-2; maybe TRBD1 (6 bases). The germline V gene encodes CDR1 SEHNR and CDR2 FQNEAQ (reference sequence). This CDR3 has 13 amino acids. Trimming removed 0 bases from V and 5 bases from J, with 7 bases in between. CDR3 DNA sequence: TGTGCCAGCAGCTTAGCACAGGGTTATGGCTACACCTTC. It encodes CASSLAQGYGYTF.

This clonotype was seen repeatedly, ten times or more. V and J are TRBV27 and TRBJ1-5, with D tentatively TRBD1 (6 bases). The germline CDR1 and CDR2 sequences are MNHEY and SMNVEV (reference sequence). V lost 0 bases and J 2 bases, leaving 8 bases between the germline ends. CDR3 length: 15 residues. Here the CDR3 reads CASSLSTGGNQPQHF. For the CDR3, the DNA is TGTGCCAGCAGTTTATCGACAGGAGGCAATCAGCCCCAGCATTTT.

This clonotype was detected many times. The CDR3: CASSLGPGHGYTF. The DNA for the CDR3 is TGTGCCAGCAGTTTAGGCCCAGGCCATGGCTACACCTTC. The J gene is TRBJ1-2, the V gene TRBV28, with D unresolved. CDR3 length equals 13 residues. V lost 2 bases to trimming and J lost 6 bases, with 10 bases between them. Germline assignment: CDR1 MDHEN and CDR2 SYDVKM.

This clonotype was found many times. The chain carries TRBV5-1 and TRBJ2-5; D is unclear. The CDR3 covers 16 residues. Trimming removed 0 bases from V and 3 bases from J, with 15 bases in between. Germline CDR1 is SGHRS and CDR2 is YFSETQ. The CDR3 sequence is CASSLDVASDKETQYF. The DNA for the CDR3 is TGCGCCAGCAGCTTGGACGTGGCATCGGATAAAGAGACCCAGTACTTC.

The chain couples TRBV12-3 or TRBV12-4 to TRBJ2-7, with TRBD1 matching over 8 bases. The CDR3 loop spans 14 amino acids. V was clipped by 5 bases and J by 2 bases; unmatched bases: 5. The CDR3: CASSGTGNTYEQYF. CDR3 bases: TGTGCCAGCAGTGGGACAGGAAACACCTACGAGCAGTACTTC.

This clonotype was recorded a few times. The chain joins TRBV15 to TRBJ2-2; D perhaps matches TRBD2 (6 bases). The ends were cut back, 0 bases at V and 7 bases at J, with 9 bases in the middle. Germline V gene data show CDR1 as LNHNV and CDR2 as YYDKDF (reference sequence). CDR3 length: 14 amino acids. The CDR3 DNA follows: TGTGCCACCAGCAGAGATGGGGGGATCGGGGAGCTGTTTTTT. Translating it yields CATSRDGGIGELFF.

The V and J genes are TRBV6-1 and TRBJ1-6; D not resolved. Between the trimmed V and J ends, which lost 3 bases and 5 bases, there was a span of 5 bases. The CDR3 spans 13 residues. Germline values: CDR1 MNHNS, CDR2 SASEGT. The CDR3 coding sequence is TGTGCCAGCAGTGAGTTGAATAATTCACCCCTCCACTTT. This translates into CASSELNNSPLHF.

This clonotype appeared many times. Its ends do not fully match the called genes, so a read error is possible. The chain uses TRBV6-1 and TRBJ2-5, with 8 bases aligning to TRBD1. The CDR3 totals 16 residues. Germline V CDR1 and CDR2: MNHNS, SASEGT. CDR3 sequence reads: CASRPRTGNRQETHYF. CDR3 DNA: TGTGCCAGCAGACCCAGGACAGGGAACCGCCAAGAGACCCATTACTTC.

This clonotype came up a few times. J is TRBJ2-1 and V is TRBV3-1; TRBD1 might be the D (6 bases). CDR1 and CDR2 (germline): LGHDT, YNNKEL (reference sequence). The CDR3 is 15 amino acids. V lost 1 base and J lost 5, with 12 bases in between. CDR3 DNA sequence: TGTGCCAGCAGCCAAGTTGGGACAAAAAACAATGAGCAGTTCTTC. This codes for CASSQVGTKNNEQFF.

This clonotype was seen repeatedly, ten times or more. This sequence joins TRBV24-1 and TRBJ2-2; D gene ambiguous. The germline gives CDR1 KGHDR, CDR2 SFDVKD. The V end lost 3 bases, the J end lost 6 bases, and 16 bases lay between the germline ends. The CDR3 has 16 amino acids. The CDR3 protein is CATSDHASFSAGELFF. For the CDR3, the DNA is TGTGCCACCAGTGATCATGCCAGTTTCAGCGCCGGGGAGCTGTTTTTT.

This clonotype was seen many times. This chain connects TRBV20-1 to TRBJ1-5; D might be TRBD1 (5 bases). The CDR3 extends over 17 amino acids. Germline V gene data show CDR1 as DFQATT and CDR2 as SNEGSKA (reference sequence). Trimming took off 2 bases at V and 1 base at J, with 18 bases between the two ends. Here the CDR3 reads CSARSPRGRDSNQPQHF. CDR3 coding DNA: TGCAGTGCTAGATCTCCCCGGGGGAGGGACAGCAATCAGCCCCAGCATTTT.

Ten or more counts support this clonotype. V usage is TRBV28 and J usage is TRBJ2-7, with D hard to call. Germline CDR1 reads MDHEN; CDR2 reads SYDVKM. The CDR3 has 11 residues. V was clipped by 5 bases and J by 4 bases, with 6 bases between them. For the CDR3, the DNA is TGTGCCAGCAGTAACCAATACGAGCAGTACTTC. Protein: CASSNQYEQYF.

The chain has TRBV10-3 and TRBJ2-6, with D perhaps being TRBD1 or TRBD2 (5 bases each). Per germline, CDR1 ENHRY and CDR2 SYGVKD. The CDR3 is 16 amino acids. V was clipped by 8 bases and J by 1 base, with 15 bases between them. The CDR3 DNA reads as TGTGCCATCCATAATGGCAGGGAGTCTGGGGCCAACGTCCTGACTTTC. It specifies CAIHNGRESGANVLTF.

This clonotype was recorded at least ten times. This chain uses TRBV2 with TRBJ1-5, with TRBD1 as a possible D gene (5 bases). Germline values: CDR1 SNHLY, CDR2 FYNNEI. V was cut by 1 base and J by 3 bases, with 7 bases left in between. This CDR3 comprises 14 residues. The CDR3 bases are TGTGCCAGCAGTGAAGGACAGTTCAATCAGCCCCAGCATTTT. This codes for CASSEGQFNQPQHF.

The rearrangement joins TRBV29-1 to TRBJ2-2; no clear D gene. CDR3 size: 13 residues. The V end lost 7 bases, the J end lost 0 bases, and 9 bases lay between the germline ends. Germline-derived CDR1 and CDR2 are SQVTM and ANQGSEA. CDR3 region: CSAAAANTGELFF. The CDR3 coding sequence is TGCAGCGCCGCTGCTGCGAACACCGGGGAGCTGTTTTTT.

This clonotype was recorded many times. The junction and the germline gene differ at one end; a read error may be behind it. The chain uses TRBV29-1 and TRBJ2-7; D not certain. The CDR3 has 10 amino acids. Germline CDR1 SQVTM, CDR2 ANQGSEA. The CDR3 reads CSVVGYEQYF. The CDR3 bases are TGCAGTGTTGTAGGGTACGAGCAGTACTTC.

This clonotype appeared a few times. J is TRBJ2-1 and V is TRBV5-1; tentative D call: TRBD2 (6 bases). This CDR3 comprises 15 residues. V lost 4 bases and J 0 bases, leaving 11 bases between the germline ends. Germline CDR1 SGHRS, CDR2 YFSETQ. In DNA, the CDR3 is TGCGCCAGCAGCCAGGCCGGGAGCTCCTACAATGAGCAGTTCTTC. This encodes CASSQAGSSYNEQFF.

This clonotype appeared many times. The chain uses TRBV19 and TRBJ2-7; 13 bases line up with TRBD2. Trimming took 4 bases from V and 0 from J; bases not matched to a gene: 3. The CDR3 loop spans 16 amino acids. In germline, CDR1 is LNHDA, CDR2 SQIVND (reference sequence). Written as DNA, the CDR3 is TGTGCCAGTAGTACCGGACTAGCGGGAGCCTCCTACGAGCAGTACTTC. Translation: CASSTGLAGASYEQYF. Variable domain in full (rest from reference TRBV19 and TRBJ2-7): DGGITQSPKYLFRKEGQNVTLSCEQNLNHDAMYWYRQDPGQGLRLIYYSQIVNDFQKGDIAEGYSVSREKKESFPLTVTSAQKNPTAFYLCASSTGLAGASYEQYFGPGTRLTVT.

This clonotype was seen a few times. V is TRBV9 and J is TRBJ2-7, with D perhaps TRBD2 (7 bases). Between the trimmed V and J ends, which lost 3 bases and 0 bases, there was a span of 16 bases. The CDR3 contains 16 residues. Per the germline V gene, CDR1 is SGDLS and CDR2 is YYNGEE. In DNA, the CDR3 is TGTGCCAGCAGCGCGAGAGGGGGGGCAGGCTCCTACGAGCAGTACTTC. Translation: CASSARGGAGSYEQYF.